This T cell receptor (beta chain) was captured in a study of OX40 agonist ivuxolimab in advanced cancers. About the research overall: Ivuxolimab, an antibody acting as an agonist of OX40 (CD134), was used to treat patients.

Assay: immunoSEQ multiplex PCR; the TCRdb copy retains only in-frame clones and omits some. The repertoire includes about 110,000 clones, about 91% of them detected once, and roughly 1.1% sits in the top ten. Study results and caveats: Specificity for antigen went undetermined in the expanded peripheral T cells.

A note on this clone: Its antigen is not identified.

The source material was CD4+ or CD8+ T cells sorted from blood, sampled in a trial of the OX40 agonist ivuxolimab. This receptor was obtained from an adult with an advanced solid tumor such as melanoma, head and neck, liver or kidney cancer.

This CDR3 reads CASSQGTTGARNTIYF. The CDR3 DNA follows: TGTGCCAGCAGCCAAGGGACGACAGGGGCGAGGAACACCATATATTTT. V gene TRBV4-2 combines with J gene TRBJ1-3; 8 bases align to TRBD1. The CDR3 extends over 16 amino acids. After removal of 1 base from V and 7 bases from J, the junction contained 9 bases not matched to a gene. Looked up from germline, CDR1 is LGHNA and CDR2 is YNFKEQ.